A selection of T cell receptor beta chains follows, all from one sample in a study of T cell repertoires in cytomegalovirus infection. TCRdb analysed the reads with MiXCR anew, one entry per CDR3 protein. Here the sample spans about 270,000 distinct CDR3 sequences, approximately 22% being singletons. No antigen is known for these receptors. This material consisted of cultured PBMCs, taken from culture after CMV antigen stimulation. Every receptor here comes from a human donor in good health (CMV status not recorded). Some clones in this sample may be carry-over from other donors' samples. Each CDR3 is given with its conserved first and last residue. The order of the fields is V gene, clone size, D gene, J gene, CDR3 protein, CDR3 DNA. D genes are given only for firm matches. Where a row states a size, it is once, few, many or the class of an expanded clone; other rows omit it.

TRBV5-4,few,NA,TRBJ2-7,CASSQPRSEQYF,TGTGCCAGCAGCCAACCACGTAGCGAGCAGTACTTC
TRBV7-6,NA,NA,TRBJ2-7,CASSPWSDEQYF,TGTGCCAGCAGCCCCTGGTCCGACGAGCAGTACTTC
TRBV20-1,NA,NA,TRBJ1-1,CSAWGAVTEAFF,TGCAGTGCTTGGGGGGCAGTCACTGAAGCTTTCTTT
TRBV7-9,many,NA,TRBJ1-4,CASSATGAGHEKLFF,TGTGCCAGCAGCGCCACGGGGGCAGGGCATGAAAAACTGTTTTTT
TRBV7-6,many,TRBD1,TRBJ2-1,CASSSGQENYNEQFF,TGTGCCAGCAGCTCCGGACAGGAGAATTACAATGAGCAGTTCTTC
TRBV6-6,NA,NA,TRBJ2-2,CASSYERAGELFF,TGTGCCAGCAGTTACGAGAGGGCCGGGGAGCTGTTTTTT
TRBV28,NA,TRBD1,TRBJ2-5,CASINRDRYLYQETQYF,TGTGCCAGCATTAACCGGGACAGATATTTGTACCAAGAGACCCAGTACTTC
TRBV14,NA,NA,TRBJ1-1,CASSQYPGRQAFF,TGTGCCAGCAGCCAATATCCGGGACGCCAAGCTTTCTTT
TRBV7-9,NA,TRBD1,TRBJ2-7,CASSFRDREPYEQYF,TGTGCCAGCAGCTTCCGGGACAGGGAGCCTTACGAGCAGTACTTC
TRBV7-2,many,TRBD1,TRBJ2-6,CASSIQQGGANVLTF,TGTGCCAGCAGCATACAACAGGGGGGGGCCAACGTCCTGACTTTC
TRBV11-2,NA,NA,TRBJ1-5,CASSLDARQPQHF,TGTGCCAGCAGCTTAGATGCCCGCCAGCCCCAGCATTTT
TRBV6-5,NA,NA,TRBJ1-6,CASSYSGYNSPLHF,TGTGCCAGCAGTTACTCGGGATATAATTCACCCCTCCACTTT
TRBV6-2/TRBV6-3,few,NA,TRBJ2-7,CASSYGAGLPREQYF,TGTGCCAGCAGTTACGGCGCGGGACTTCCCCGGGAGCAGTACTTC
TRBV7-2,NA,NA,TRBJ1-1,CASSDSAGRLTEAFF,TGTGCCAGCAGCGACAGCGCAGGGAGACTCACTGAAGCTTTCTTT
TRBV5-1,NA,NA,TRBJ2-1,CASSNAVTAGNEQFF,TGCGCCAGCAGCAATGCCGTGACCGCGGGGAATGAGCAGTTCTTC
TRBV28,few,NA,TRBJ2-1,CASSSSGYSYNEQFF,TGTGCCAGCAGTTCAAGCGGCTACTCCTACAATGAGCAGTTCTTC
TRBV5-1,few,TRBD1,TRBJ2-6,CASSPWTGSGANVLTF,TGCGCCAGCAGCCCCTGGACAGGGTCTGGGGCCAACGTCCTGACTTTC
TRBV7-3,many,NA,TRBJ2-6,CASSSAGTGANVLTF,TGTGCCAGCAGCTCAGCTGGGACTGGGGCCAACGTCCTGACTTTC
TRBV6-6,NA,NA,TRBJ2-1,CASSYGSGVRNEQFF,TGTGCCAGCAGTTACGGGTCGGGAGTTAGGAATGAGCAGTTCTTC
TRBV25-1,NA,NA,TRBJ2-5,CASSENGQKETQYF,TGTGCCAGCAGTGAGAACGGTCAAAAAGAGACCCAGTACTTC
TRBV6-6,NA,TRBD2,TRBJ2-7,CASSYPSGLAYEQYF,TGTGCCAGCAGTTACCCTAGCGGGCTCGCCTACGAGCAGTACTTC
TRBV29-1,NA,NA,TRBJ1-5,CSVEGGSGPQHF,TGCAGCGTTGAGGGCGGTTCTGGGCCCCAGCATTTT
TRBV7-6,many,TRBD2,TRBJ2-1,CASSLGTSGSRLNEQFF,TGTGCCAGCAGCTTAGGGACTAGCGGGAGTAGACTCAATGAGCAGTTCTTC
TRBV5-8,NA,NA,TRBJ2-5,CASSLRGVKTQYF,TGTGCCAGCAGCTTGAGGGGGGTAAAGACCCAGTACTTC
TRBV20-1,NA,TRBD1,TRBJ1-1,CSARRVSGGSTEAFF,TGCAGTGCTAGGCGAGTCTCAGGGGGGAGCACTGAAGCTTTCTTT
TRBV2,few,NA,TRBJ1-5,CASSSRGGLGSNQPQHF,TGTGCCAGCAGCTCTCGTGGGGGGCTCGGGAGCAATCAGCCCCAGCATTTT
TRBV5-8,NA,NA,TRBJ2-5,CASRFYLRDTRETQYF,TGTGCCAGCAGGTTCTATCTCCGGGACACGAGAGAGACCCAGTACTTC
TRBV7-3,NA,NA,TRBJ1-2,CASSLGGFNYGYTF,TGTGCCAGCAGCTTGGGGGGATTTAACTATGGCTACACCTTC
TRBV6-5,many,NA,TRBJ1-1,CASSYGVRNTEAFF,TGTGCCAGCAGTTACGGGGTCAGGAACACTGAAGCTTTCTTT
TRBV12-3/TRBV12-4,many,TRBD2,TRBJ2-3,CASRGAGARTDTQYF,TGTGCCAGCAGGGGAGCGGGAGCCCGCACAGATACGCAGTATTTT
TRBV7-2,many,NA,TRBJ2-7,CASSPQPDRSPLHEQYF,TGTGCCAGCAGCCCACAACCTGACAGGTCCCCCCTCCACGAGCAGTACTTC
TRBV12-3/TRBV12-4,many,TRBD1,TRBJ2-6,CASNRDSSGANVLTF,TGTGCCAGCAACAGGGACAGCTCTGGGGCCAACGTCCTGACTTTC
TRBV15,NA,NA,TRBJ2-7,CATSSGSYEQYF,TGTGCCACCAGCAGTGGTAGCTACGAGCAGTACTTC
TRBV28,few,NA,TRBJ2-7,CASSFLDRNNYEQYF,TGTGCCAGCAGTTTCTTAGACAGAAATAACTACGAGCAGTACTTC